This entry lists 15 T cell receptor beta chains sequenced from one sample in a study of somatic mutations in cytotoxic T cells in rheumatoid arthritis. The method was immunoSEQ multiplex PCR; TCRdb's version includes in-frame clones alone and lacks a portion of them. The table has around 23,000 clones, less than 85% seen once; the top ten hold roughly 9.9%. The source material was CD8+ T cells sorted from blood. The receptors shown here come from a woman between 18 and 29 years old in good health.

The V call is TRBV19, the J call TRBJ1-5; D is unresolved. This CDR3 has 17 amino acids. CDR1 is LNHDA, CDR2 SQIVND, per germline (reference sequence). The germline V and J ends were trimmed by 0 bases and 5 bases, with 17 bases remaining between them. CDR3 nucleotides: TGTGCCAGTAGTATAGATTCTTGGACGTCTCTATATCAGCCCCAGCATTTT. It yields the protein CASSIDSWTSLYQPQHF.

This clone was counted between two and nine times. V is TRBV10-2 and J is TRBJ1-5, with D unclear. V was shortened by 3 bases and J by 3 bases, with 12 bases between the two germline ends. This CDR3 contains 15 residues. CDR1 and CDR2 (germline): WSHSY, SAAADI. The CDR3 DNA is TGCGCCAGCAGTGAACCCGGGATTGTCAATCAGCCCCAGCATTTT. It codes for CASSEPGIVNQPQHF.

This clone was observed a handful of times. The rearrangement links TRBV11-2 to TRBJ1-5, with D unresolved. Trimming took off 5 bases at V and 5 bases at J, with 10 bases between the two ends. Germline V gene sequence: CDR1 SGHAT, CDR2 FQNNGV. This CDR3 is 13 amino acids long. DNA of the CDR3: TGTGCCAGCAGCGAAGCCGCCTATCAGCCCCAGCATTTT. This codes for CASSEAAYQPQHF.

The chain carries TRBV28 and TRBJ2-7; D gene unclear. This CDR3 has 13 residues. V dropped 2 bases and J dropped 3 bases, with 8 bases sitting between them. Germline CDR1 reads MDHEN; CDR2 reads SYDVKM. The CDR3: CASSLGPDYEQYF. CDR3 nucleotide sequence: TGTGCCAGCAGTTTAGGACCCGACTACGAGCAGTACTTC.

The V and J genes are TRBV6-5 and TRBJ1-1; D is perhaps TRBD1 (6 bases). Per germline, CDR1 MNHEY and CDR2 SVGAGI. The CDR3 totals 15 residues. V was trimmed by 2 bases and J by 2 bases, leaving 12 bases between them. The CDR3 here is CASSYLGQRNTEAFF. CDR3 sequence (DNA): TGTGCCAGCAGTTACCTCGGACAGCGAAACACTGAAGCTTTCTTT.

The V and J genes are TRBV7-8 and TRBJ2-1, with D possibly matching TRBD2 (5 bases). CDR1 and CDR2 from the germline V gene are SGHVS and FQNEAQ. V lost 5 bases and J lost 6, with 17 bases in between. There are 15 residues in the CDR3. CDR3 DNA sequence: TGTGCCAGCAGCCTCGGGCCCAGCCGGGGCAATGAGCAGTTCTTC. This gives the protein CASSLGPSRGNEQFF. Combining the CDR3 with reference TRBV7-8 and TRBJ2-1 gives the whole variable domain GAGVSQSPRYKVAKRGQDVALRCDPISGHVSLFWYQQALGQGPEFLTYFQNEAQLDKSGLPSDRFFAERPEGSVSTLKIQRTQQEDSAVYLCASSLGPSRGNEQFFGPGTRLTVL.

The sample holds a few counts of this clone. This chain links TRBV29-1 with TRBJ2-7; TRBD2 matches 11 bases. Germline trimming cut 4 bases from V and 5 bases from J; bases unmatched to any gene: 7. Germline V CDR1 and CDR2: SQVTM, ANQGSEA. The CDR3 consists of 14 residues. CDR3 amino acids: CSVVVAGGPDEQYF. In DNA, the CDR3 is TGCAGCGTTGTTGTAGCGGGAGGGCCTGACGAGCAGTACTTC.

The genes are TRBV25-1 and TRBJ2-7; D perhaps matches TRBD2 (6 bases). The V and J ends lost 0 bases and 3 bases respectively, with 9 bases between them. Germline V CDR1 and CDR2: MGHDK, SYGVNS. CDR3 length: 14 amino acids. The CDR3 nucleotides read TGTGCCAGCAGTGAATATAGGGGAGGCTACGAGCAGTACTTC. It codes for CASSEYRGGYEQYF.

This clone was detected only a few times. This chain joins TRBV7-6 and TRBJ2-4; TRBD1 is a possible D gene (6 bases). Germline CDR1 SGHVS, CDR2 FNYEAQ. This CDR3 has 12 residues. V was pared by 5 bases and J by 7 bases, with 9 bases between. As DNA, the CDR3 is TGTGCCAGCAGCGATGGACAGAACATTCAGTACTTC. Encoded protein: CASSDGQNIQYF.

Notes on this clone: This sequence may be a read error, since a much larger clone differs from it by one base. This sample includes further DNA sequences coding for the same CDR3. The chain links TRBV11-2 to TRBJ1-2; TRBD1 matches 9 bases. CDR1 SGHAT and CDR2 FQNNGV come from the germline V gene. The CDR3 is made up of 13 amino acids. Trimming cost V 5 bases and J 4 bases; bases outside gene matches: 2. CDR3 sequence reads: CASSPTGGYGYTF. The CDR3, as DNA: TGTGCCAGCAGCCCGACAGGGGGCTATGGCTACACCTTC.

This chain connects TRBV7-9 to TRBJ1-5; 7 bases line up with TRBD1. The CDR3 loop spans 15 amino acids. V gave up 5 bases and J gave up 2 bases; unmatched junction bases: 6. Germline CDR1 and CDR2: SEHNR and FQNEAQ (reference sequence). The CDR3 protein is CASSPVGGGNQPQHF. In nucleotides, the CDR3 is TGTGCCAGCAGCCCTGTAGGGGGCGGCAATCAGCCCCAGCATTTT.

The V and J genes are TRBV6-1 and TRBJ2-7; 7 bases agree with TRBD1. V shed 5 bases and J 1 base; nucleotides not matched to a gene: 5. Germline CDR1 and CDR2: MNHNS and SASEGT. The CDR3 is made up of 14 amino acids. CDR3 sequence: CASSNWGQSYEQYV. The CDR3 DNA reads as TGTGCCAGCAGTAATTGGGGACAGTCCTACGAGCAGTACGTC.

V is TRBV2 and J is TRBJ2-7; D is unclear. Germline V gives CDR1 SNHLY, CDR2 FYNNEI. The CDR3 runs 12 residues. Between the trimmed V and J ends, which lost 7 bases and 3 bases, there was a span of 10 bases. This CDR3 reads CASTKGNYEQYV. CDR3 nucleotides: TGTGCCAGCACCAAGGGCAACTACGAGCAGTACGTC.

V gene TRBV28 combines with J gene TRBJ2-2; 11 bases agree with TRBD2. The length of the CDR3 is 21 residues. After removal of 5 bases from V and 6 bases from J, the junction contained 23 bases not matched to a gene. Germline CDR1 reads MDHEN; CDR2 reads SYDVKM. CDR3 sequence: CASSPPPGLAVVERDSGELFF. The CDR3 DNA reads TGTGCCAGCAGTCCGCCCCCGGGACTAGCGGTTGTCGAACGGGATTCCGGGGAGCTGTTTTTT.

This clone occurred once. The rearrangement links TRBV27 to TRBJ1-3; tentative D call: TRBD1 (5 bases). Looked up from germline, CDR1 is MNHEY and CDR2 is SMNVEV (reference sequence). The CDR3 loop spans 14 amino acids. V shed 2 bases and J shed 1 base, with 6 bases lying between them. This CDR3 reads CASSLRGSGNTIYF. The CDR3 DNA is TGTGCCAGCAGTTTACGGGGGTCTGGAAACACCATATATTTT.